This T cell receptor beta chain was captured in a study of CD8 T cells in Susac syndrome. After extraction with the RNeasy kit, roughly 0.45 to 1 ug of the RNA was reverse transcribed using random hexamers. TCRdb reprocessed the immunoSEQ multiplex PCR reads with MiXCR, giving one entry per CDR3 protein. Here the sample spans about 210,000 distinct CDR3 sequences, around 96% being singletons. Per germline, CDR1 SNHLY and CDR2 FYNNEI. V lost 5 bases to trimming and J lost 4 bases; unmatched junction nucleotides: 4. CDR3 length equals 15 residues. The material sequenced was CD4+ T cells from PBMCs. The sequence was collected from a human donor with multiple sclerosis. The chain is built from TRBV2 and TRBJ2-7, with 14 bases that match TRBD2. This CDR3 is CASSYGTSGSYEQYF. CDR3 DNA: TGTGCCAGCAGTTACGGGACTAGCGGGAGTTACGAGCAGTACTTC.